The 8 T cell receptor beta chains in this list originate from one sample, sequenced in a study of T cell responses to AZD1222 COVID-19 vaccine. Assay used: immunoSEQ multiplex PCR; TCRdb lists only in-frame clones, some missing. The sample has 85,000 to 130,000 clones; over 70% are singletons. Sequencing was performed on peripheral blood, taken on day 0 of AZD1222 vaccination. The receptors were gathered from an adult in good health.

V and J are TRBV5-1 and TRBJ2-2; D is uncertain. The CDR3 runs 15 residues. Trimming cost V 0 bases and J 4 bases, with 10 bases left between them. CDR1 and CDR2 (germline): SGHRS, YFSETQ. CDR3 in DNA: TGCGCCAGCAGCTTGGCCGGTCCACGCACCGGGGAGCTGTTTTTT. Translating gives CASSLAGPRTGELFF.

This sequence joins TRBV9 and TRBJ2-1; the match to TRBD2 covers 14 bases. The germline CDR1 and CDR2 sequences are SGDLS and YYNGEE. This CDR3 is built from 16 residues. Trimming at V came to 3 bases and at J to 7 bases, leaving 6 bases not matched to a gene. This CDR3 is CASSGMGTSGSNEQFF. CDR3 nucleotide sequence: TGTGCCAGCAGCGGCATGGGGACTAGCGGGAGTAATGAGCAGTTCTTC.

V usage is TRBV6-2 or TRBV6-3 and J usage is TRBJ2-6, with D perhaps TRBD2 (5 bases). The CDR3 runs 15 residues. The V gene's germline CDR1 is MNHEY and CDR2 SVGEGT. V gave up 5 bases and J gave up 4 bases, with 12 bases separating them. The CDR3 region has the DNA TGTGCCAGCAGTCGGACTTCCAGGGGGGCCAACGTCCTGACTTTC. Its translation: CASSRTSRGANVLTF.

The table lists this clone with a count of one. This sequence joins TRBV6-5 and TRBJ2-7; D tentatively fits TRBD1 or TRBD2 (5 bases each). V lost 1 base and J 0 bases, leaving 10 bases between the germline ends. The CDR3 has 15 amino acids. The germline CDR1 and CDR2 sequences are MNHEY and SVGAGI. The CDR3 sequence is CASSYLKGSSYEQYF. As DNA, the CDR3 is TGTGCCAGCAGTTACTTAAAGGGGAGCTCCTACGAGCAGTACTTC.

V is TRBV11-2 and J is TRBJ2-1; D ambiguous. The V and J ends lost 4 bases and 7 bases respectively, with 17 bases between them. This CDR3 contains 15 residues. Germline assignment: CDR1 SGHAT and CDR2 FQNNGV. The DNA for the CDR3 is TGTGCCAGCAGCTCCGACATCCAGGCAGAAAATGAGCAGTTCTTC. Amino acid sequence: CASSSDIQAENEQFF.

This clone occurred once. The V gene is TRBV9, the J gene TRBJ2-7; TRBD2 agrees at 11 bases. V shed 0 bases, J shed 2 bases, and the junction held 7 bases outside the gene matches. There are 17 residues in the CDR3. Germline V lookup: CDR1 SGDLS, CDR2 YYNGEE. CDR3 bases: TGTGCCAGCAGCGTAGGACTAGCGGGAAAAGTTACCTACGAGCAGTACTTC. It is translated as CASSVGLAGKVTYEQYF. The full variable domain, rest sourced from reference TRBV9 and TRBJ2-7, is DSGVTQTPKHLITATGQRVTLRCSPRSGDLSVYWYQQSLDQGLQFLIQYYNGEERAKGNILERFSAQQFPDLHSELNLSSLELGDSALYFCASSVGLAGKVTYEQYFGPGTRLTVT.

CDR3 coding DNA: TGCGCCAGCAGCTTGGAAGGGCGAGGTTTAGGCTACACCTTC. This encodes CASSLEGRGLGYTF. The rearrangement uses TRBV5-1 and TRBJ1-2; D gene uncertain. The CDR3 runs to 14 residues. From germline, CDR1 is SGHRS and CDR2 YFSETQ. V lost 0 bases and J lost 8, with 14 bases in between.

J is TRBJ1-5 and V is TRBV19, with D hard to call. V was shortened by 3 bases and J by 0 bases, with 6 bases between the two germline ends. The CDR3 covers 14 residues. Germline assignment: CDR1 LNHDA and CDR2 SQIVND (reference sequence). CDR3 amino acids: CASSISNSNQPQHF. For the CDR3, the DNA is TGTGCCAGTAGTATCAGCAATAGCAATCAGCCCCAGCATTTT.